Sequencing of this TCR beta chain was carried out in a study of blood T cell repertoires in COVID-19. As for the study in general: Samples taken during acute and convalescent COVID-19 were collected in the United States, Italy and Spain.

All enrollees were roughly 18 to 89 years old and from roughly 22 US areas. How the authors handled the data: Amplifying reference gene primers gave estimates of nucleated cell counts. The repertoire was sequenced with immunoSEQ multiplex PCR; TCRdb's copy has only in-frame clones and lacks some. The V and J calls and clone size were taken over from that table, and D and trimming were inferred from the DNA. The table has under 300,000 clones, under 90% seen once. A few counts support this clone. The sample taken for sequencing was PBMCs or T cells enriched from blood (not recorded which). The origin of this receptor is a woman aged 60-70 years who had recovered from COVID-19.

DNA of the CDR3: TGTGCCAGCAGTCCGGGACTATGGGACACTGAAGCTTTCTTT. It yields the protein CASSPGLWDTEAFF. The rearrangement uses TRBV6-5 and TRBJ1-1; TRBD1 is a possible D gene (5 bases). Looked up from germline, CDR1 is MNHEY and CDR2 is SVGAGI. V was cut by 5 bases and J by 3 bases, with 13 bases left in between. This CDR3 has 14 residues.